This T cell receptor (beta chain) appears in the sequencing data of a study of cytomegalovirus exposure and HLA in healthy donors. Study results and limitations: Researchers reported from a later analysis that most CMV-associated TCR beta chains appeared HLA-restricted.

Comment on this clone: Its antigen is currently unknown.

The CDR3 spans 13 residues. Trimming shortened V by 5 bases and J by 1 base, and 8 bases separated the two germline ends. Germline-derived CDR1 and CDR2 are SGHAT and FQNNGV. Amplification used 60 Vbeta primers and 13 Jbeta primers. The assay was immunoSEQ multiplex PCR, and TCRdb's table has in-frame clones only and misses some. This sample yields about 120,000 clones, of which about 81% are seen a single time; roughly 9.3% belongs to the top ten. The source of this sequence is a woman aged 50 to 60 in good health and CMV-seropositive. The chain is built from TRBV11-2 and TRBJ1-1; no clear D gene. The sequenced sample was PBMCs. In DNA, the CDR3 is TGTGCCAGCAGCGAGCATAGGAACACTGAAGCTTTCTTT. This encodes CASSEHRNTEAFF.